What follows is one T cell receptor beta chain and its context. Germline and junction disagree at one end, which may indicate a read error. The entry originates in a study of blood T cell repertoires in COVID-19. Profiled with immunoSEQ multiplex PCR; TCRdb holds only in-frame clones, not every one. This table holds some 93,000 clones, around 88% found once. The CDR3 is 14 amino acids. Germline lookup yields CDR1 SGHNT and CDR2 YYREEE (reference sequence). Input material: peripheral blood. The sequence was collected from a woman older than 75 with acute or convalescent COVID-19. The rearrangement links TRBV5-4 to TRBJ2-5; 7 bases fit TRBD2. The CDR3 DNA sequence: TGTGCCAGCAGCTTGGTAGGGACTAAAGAAACCCAGTACTTC. It codes for CASSLVGTKETQYF.